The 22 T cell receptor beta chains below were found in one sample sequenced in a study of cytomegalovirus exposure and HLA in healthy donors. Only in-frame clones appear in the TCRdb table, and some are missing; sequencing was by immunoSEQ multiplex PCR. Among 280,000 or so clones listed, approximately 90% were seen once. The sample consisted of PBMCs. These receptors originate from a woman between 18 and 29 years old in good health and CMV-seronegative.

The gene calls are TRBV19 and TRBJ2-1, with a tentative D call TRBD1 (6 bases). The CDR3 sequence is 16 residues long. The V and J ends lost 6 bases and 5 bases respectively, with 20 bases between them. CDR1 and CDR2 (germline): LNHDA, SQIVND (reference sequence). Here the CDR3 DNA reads TGTGCCAGTAGCAAAACAGGGTGGACTGCGAACAATGAGCAGTTCTTC. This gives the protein CASSKTGWTANNEQFF.

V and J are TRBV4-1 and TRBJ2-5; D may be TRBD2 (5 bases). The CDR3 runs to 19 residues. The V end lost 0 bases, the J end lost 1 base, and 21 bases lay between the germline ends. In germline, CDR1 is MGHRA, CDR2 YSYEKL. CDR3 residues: CASSQESRGMDSLQETQYF. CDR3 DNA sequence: TGCGCCAGCAGCCAAGAATCTCGGGGTATGGACTCACTCCAAGAGACCCAGTACTTC.

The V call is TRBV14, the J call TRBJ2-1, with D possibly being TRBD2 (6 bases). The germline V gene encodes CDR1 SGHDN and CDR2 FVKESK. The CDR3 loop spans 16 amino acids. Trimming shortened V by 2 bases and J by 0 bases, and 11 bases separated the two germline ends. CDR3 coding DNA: TGTGCCAGCAGCCAATGTGGGCGGGACTCCTACAATGAGCAGTTCTTC. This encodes CASSQCGRDSYNEQFF.

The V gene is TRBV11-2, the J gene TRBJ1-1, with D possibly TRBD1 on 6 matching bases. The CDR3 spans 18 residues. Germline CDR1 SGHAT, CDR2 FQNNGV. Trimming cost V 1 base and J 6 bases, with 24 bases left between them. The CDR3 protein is CASSLVSVRGYTSAEAFF. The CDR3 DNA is TGTGCCAGCAGCTTAGTCTCGGTCAGGGGATATACGAGCGCTGAAGCTTTCTTT.

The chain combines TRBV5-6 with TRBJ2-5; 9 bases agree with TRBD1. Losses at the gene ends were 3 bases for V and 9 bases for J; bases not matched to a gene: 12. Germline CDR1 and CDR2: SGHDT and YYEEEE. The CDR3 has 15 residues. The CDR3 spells CASSSDRGRKMAQYF. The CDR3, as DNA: TGTGCCAGCAGCTCGGACAGGGGCCGTAAGATGGCCCAGTACTTC.

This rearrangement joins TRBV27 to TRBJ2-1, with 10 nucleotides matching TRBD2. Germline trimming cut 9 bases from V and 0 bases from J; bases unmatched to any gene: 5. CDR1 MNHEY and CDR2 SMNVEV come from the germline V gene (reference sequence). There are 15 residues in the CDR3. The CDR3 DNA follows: TGTGCCAGTTCCACTAGCGGGACCTCCTACAATGAGCAGTTCTTC. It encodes CASSTSGTSYNEQFF.

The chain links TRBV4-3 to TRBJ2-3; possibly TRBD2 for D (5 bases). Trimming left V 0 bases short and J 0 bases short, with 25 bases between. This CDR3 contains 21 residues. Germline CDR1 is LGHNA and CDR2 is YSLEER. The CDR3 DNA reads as TGCGCCAGCAGCCAAGATCGCCGGGTCTTGTGGAGGAGACCAAGCACAGATACGCAGTATTTT. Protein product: CASSQDRRVLWRRPSTDTQYF.

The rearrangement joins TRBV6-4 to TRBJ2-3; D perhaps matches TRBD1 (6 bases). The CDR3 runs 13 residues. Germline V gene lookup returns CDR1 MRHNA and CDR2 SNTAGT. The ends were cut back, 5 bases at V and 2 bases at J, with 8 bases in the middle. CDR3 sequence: CASSRGHTDTQYF. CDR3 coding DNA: TGTGCCAGCAGTCGGGGACACACAGATACGCAGTATTTT.

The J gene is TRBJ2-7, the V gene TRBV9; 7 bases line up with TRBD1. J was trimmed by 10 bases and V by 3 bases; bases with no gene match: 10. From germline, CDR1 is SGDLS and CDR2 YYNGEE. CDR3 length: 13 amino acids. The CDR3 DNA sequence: TGTGCCAGCAGCGCCGGACAGGCCGAGGAACAGTACTTC. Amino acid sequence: CASSAGQAEEQYF.

The CDR3 DNA is TGTGCCAGCAGTGATGACAATAGCAATCAGCCCCAGCATTTT. This gives the protein CASSDDNSNQPQHF. V usage is TRBV25-1 and J usage is TRBJ1-5; D remains ambiguous. V was shortened by 3 bases and J by 0 bases, with 6 bases between the two germline ends. The CDR3 runs 14 residues. Looked up from germline, CDR1 is MGHDK and CDR2 is SYGVNS. Drawing the rest from reference TRBV25-1 and TRBJ1-5, the complete variable domain is EADIYQTPRYLVIGTGKKITLECSQTMGHDKMYWYQQDPGMELHLIHYSYGVNSTEKGDLSSESTVSRIRTEHFPLTLESARPSHTSQYLCASSDDNSNQPQHFGDGTRLSIL.

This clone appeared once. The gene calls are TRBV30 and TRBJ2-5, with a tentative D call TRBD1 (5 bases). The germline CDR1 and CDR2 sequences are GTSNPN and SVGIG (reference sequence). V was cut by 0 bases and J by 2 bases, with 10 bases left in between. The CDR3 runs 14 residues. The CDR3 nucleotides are TGTGCCTGGAGTGTTCAGGGTGGGCAAGAGACCCAGTACTTC. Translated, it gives CAWSVQGGQETQYF.

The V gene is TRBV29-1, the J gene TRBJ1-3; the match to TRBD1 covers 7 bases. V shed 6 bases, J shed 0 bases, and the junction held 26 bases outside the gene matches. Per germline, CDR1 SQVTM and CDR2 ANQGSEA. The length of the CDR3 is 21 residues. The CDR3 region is CSVLSGTEPPNGGHSGNTIYF. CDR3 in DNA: TGCAGCGTCCTATCCGGGACAGAACCTCCGAACGGCGGCCACTCTGGAAACACCATATATTTT.

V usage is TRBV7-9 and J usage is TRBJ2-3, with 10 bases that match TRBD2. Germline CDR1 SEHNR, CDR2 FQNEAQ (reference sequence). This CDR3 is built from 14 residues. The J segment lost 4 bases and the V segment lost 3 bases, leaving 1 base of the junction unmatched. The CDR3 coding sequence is TGTGCCAGCAGCTTTCTAGCGGGAGCAGATACGCAGTATTTT. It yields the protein CASSFLAGADTQYF.

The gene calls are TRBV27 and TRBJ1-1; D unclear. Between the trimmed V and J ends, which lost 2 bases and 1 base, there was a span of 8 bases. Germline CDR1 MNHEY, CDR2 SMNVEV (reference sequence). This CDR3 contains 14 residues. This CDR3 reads CASSLARSNTEAFF. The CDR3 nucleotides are TGTGCCAGCAGTTTAGCTCGGTCGAACACTGAAGCTTTCTTT.

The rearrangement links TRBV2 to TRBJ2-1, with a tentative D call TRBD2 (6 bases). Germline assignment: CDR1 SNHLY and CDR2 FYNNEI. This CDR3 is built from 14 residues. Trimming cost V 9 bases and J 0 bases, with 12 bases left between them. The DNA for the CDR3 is TGTGCCAGTACCGGGACTGACTCCTACAATGAGCAGTTCTTC. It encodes CASTGTDSYNEQFF.

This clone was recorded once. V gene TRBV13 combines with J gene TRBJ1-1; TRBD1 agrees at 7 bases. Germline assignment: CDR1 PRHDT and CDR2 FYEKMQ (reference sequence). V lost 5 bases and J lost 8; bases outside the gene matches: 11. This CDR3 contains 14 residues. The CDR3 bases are TGTGCCAGCAGCGCGACAGGGCTTGCTCGGGAAGCTTTCTTT. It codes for CASSATGLAREAFF. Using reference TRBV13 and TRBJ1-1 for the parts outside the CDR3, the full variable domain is AAGVIQSPRHLIKEKRETATLKCYPIPRHDTVYWYQQGPGQDPQFLISFYEKMQSDKGSIPDRFSAQQFSDYHSELNMSSLELGDSALYFCASSATGLAREAFFGQGTRLTVV.

CDR3: CSANPASWYF. CDR3 DNA: TGCAGTGCTAATCCGGCTAGTTGGTACTTC. This sequence joins TRBV20-1 and TRBJ2-5; no reliable D call. Germline values: CDR1 DFQATT, CDR2 SNEGSKA (reference sequence). Trimming removed 4 bases from V and 13 bases from J, with 13 bases in between. CDR3 length: 10 amino acids.

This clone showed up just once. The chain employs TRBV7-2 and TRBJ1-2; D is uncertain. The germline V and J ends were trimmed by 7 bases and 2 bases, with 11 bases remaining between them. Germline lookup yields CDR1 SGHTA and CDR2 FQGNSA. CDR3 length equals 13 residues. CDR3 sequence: CASTPRENYGYTF. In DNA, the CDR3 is TGTGCCAGCACCCCCCGGGAGAACTATGGCTACACCTTC.

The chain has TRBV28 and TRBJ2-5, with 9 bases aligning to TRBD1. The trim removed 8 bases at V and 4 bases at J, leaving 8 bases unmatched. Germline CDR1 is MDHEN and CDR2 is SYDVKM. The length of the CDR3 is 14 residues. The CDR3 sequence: CASGGQGSGETQYF. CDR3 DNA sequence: TGTGCCAGCGGGGGACAGGGTTCGGGAGAGACCCAGTACTTC. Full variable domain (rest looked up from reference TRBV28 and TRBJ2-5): DVKVTQSSRYLVKRTGEKVFLECVQDMDHENMFWYRQDPGLGLRLIYFSYDVKMKEKGDIPEGYSVSREKKERFSLILESASTNQTSMYLCASGGQGSGETQYFGPGTRLLVL.

Written as DNA, the CDR3 is TGTGCCAGCAGTACCCCAGACAGGGACAATTCACCCCTCCACTTT. It codes for CASSTPDRDNSPLHF. The gene calls are TRBV28 and TRBJ1-6; 7 bases align to TRBD1. Germline loops: CDR1 MDHEN, CDR2 SYDVKM. This CDR3 has 15 residues. V gave up 5 bases and J gave up 7 bases; unmatched junction bases: 8.

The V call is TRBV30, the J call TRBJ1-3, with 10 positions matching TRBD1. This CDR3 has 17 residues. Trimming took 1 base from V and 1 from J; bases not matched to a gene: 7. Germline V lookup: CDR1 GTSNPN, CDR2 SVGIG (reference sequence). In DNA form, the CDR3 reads TGTGCCTGGAGTGCCGGGACAGGGGTGGTGTCTGGAAACACCATATATTTT. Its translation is CAWSAGTGVVSGNTIYF.

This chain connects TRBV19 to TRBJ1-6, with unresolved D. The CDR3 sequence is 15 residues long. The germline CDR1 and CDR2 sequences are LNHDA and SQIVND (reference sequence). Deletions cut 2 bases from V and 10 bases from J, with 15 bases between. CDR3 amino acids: CASSISFSLQSPLHF. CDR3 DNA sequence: TGTGCCAGTAGTATAAGCTTTAGCCTCCAATCACCCCTCCACTTT.